This passage covers 8 T cell receptor beta chains from one sample sequenced in a study of CD8+ T cells in alopecia areata (dated by TCRdb to 2016 to 2019). Library construction relied on the immunoSEQ multiplex PCR assay. To provide template for TCR sequencing, every sample had RNA extracted and reverse transcribed into cDNA. TCRdb limited this immuneACCESS table to in-frame rearrangements with V and J called. A share of clones is missing; checked studies link under half to unresolved V genes, and the rest is unexplained. This sample has about 140,000 clones in its table, and 62% of those were observed once. The top ten constitute roughly a third of the sample. Input material: CD8+ T cells sorted from blood. The receptors shown here come from a human donor in good health.

This clone was detected only a few times. V is TRBV11-2 and J is TRBJ2-7, with D tentatively TRBD1 (5 bases). Trimming took off 1 base at V and 0 bases at J, with 7 bases between the two ends. This CDR3 has 14 amino acids. Germline V CDR1 and CDR2: SGHAT, FQNNGV. Written as DNA, the CDR3 is TGTGCCAGCAGCTTAGGGACATCCTCCTACGAGCAGTACTTC. Amino acids: CASSLGTSSYEQYF.

The chain links TRBV29-1 to TRBJ2-1; 7 bases line up with TRBD1. The CDR3 spans 11 residues. Germline CDR1 reads SQVTM; CDR2 reads ANQGSEA. The V gene end was trimmed by 0 bases and the J gene end by 13 bases; junction bases not matched to a gene: 3. In DNA form, the CDR3 reads TGCAGCGTTGAAGATCGACAGGGCCAGTTCTTC. Its translation: CSVEDRQGQFF.

V usage is TRBV29-1 and J usage is TRBJ1-1, with D maybe TRBD1 (5 bases). Trimming cost V 4 bases and J 6 bases, with 12 bases left between them. Germline V gives CDR1 SQVTM, CDR2 ANQGSEA. The CDR3 is 12 amino acids. As DNA, the CDR3 is TGCAGCGTTGTGGGGGGGGTGGCTGAAGCTTTCTTT. This encodes CSVVGGVAEAFF.

This chain connects TRBV2 to TRBJ2-2, with D perhaps TRBD1 (6 bases). The CDR3 runs to 18 residues. V lost 4 bases and J 5 bases, leaving 23 bases between the germline ends. Germline V CDR1 and CDR2: SNHLY, FYNNEI. The CDR3 DNA is TGTGCCAGCAGTGGAGGTTCTGGCCAGGGGCGAGGGACCGGGGAGCTGTTTTTT. Residues: CASSGGSGQGRGTGELFF.

The genes are TRBV29-1 and TRBJ1-2; TRBD1 matches 10 bases. Germline V CDR1 and CDR2: SQVTM, ANQGSEA. Germline trimming cut 0 bases from V and 8 bases from J; bases unmatched to any gene: 9. The CDR3 runs to 15 residues. CDR3 sequence reads: CSVEDRGTGAAGYTF. The CDR3 DNA is TGCAGCGTTGAAGATCGTGGGACAGGGGCTGCGGGCTACACCTTC.

V gene TRBV7-9 combines with J gene TRBJ2-1; either TRBD1 or TRBD2 may fit D (5 bases each). V lost 1 base and J lost 5, with 9 bases in between. CDR1 is SEHNR, CDR2 FQNEAQ, per germline (reference sequence). This CDR3 comprises 14 residues. The CDR3 DNA follows: TGTGCCAGCAGCTTAGGGGGGATAGACAATGAGCAGTTCTTC. Translation gives CASSLGGIDNEQFF.

The chain has TRBV4-1 and TRBJ2-1; perhaps TRBD1 as D (5 bases). The CDR3 is made up of 13 amino acids. The germline V and J ends were trimmed by 4 bases and 3 bases, with 7 bases remaining between them. Germline V gene lookup returns CDR1 MGHRA and CDR2 YSYEKL. The CDR3 DNA reads TGCGCCAGCAGCCCGCAGGGCTACAATGAGCAGTTCTTC. It translates to CASSPQGYNEQFF.

The chain carries TRBV19 and TRBJ2-7; 8 bases match TRBD1. The V segment lost 0 bases and the J segment 7 bases; nucleotides outside the gene matches: 8. CDR3 length: 15 residues. Per germline, CDR1 LNHDA and CDR2 SQIVND (reference sequence). In DNA form, the CDR3 reads TGTGCCAGTAGTATAGATTCTGGACAGGGTCGGGAGCAGTACTTC. Translating it yields CASSIDSGQGREQYF.